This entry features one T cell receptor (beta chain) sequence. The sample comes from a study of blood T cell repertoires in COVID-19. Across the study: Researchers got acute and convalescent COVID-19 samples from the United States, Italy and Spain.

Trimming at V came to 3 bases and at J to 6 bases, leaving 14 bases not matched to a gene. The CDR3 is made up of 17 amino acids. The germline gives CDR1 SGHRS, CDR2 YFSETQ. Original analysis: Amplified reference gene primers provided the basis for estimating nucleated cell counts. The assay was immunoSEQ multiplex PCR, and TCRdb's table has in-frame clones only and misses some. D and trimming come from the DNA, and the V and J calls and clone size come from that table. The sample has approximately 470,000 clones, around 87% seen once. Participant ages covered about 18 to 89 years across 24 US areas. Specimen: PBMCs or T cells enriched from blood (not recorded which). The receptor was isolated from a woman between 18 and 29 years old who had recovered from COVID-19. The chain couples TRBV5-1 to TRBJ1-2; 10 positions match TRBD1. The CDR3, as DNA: TGCGCCAGCAGCTCCCGGGACAGGGGAACGAGTATAGATGGCTACACCTTC. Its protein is CASSSRDRGTSIDGYTF. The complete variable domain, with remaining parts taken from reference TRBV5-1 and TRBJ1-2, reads KAGVTQTPRYLIKTRGQQVTLSCSPISGHRSVSWYQQTPGQGLQFLFEYFSETQRNKGNFPGRFSGRQFSNSRSEMNVSTLELGDSALYLCASSSRDRGTSIDGYTFGSGTRLTVV.